The TCR beta chain under discussion was sequenced for a study of cytomegalovirus exposure and HLA in healthy donors. Primers for the PCR totalled 60 Vbeta and 13 Jbeta. The assay was immunoSEQ multiplex PCR, and TCRdb's table has in-frame clones only and misses some. The repertoire holds tens of thousands of clones, roughly two thirds seen once, with under 2.5% in the top ten. This CDR3 spans 15 amino acids. The germline gives CDR1 MNHNY, CDR2 SVGAGI (reference sequence). V trimming: 5 bases; J trimming: 4 bases; junction bases outside the gene matches: 5. The specimen sequenced was PBMCs. J is TRBJ2-1 and V is TRBV6-6, with 10 bases lining up with TRBD1. This receptor was obtained from a woman in her 30s in good health and CMV-seronegative. Here the CDR3 DNA reads TGTGCCAGCAGTGAGGACAGGGGGATATACAATGAGCAGTTCTTC. Its translation is CASSEDRGIYNEQFF.